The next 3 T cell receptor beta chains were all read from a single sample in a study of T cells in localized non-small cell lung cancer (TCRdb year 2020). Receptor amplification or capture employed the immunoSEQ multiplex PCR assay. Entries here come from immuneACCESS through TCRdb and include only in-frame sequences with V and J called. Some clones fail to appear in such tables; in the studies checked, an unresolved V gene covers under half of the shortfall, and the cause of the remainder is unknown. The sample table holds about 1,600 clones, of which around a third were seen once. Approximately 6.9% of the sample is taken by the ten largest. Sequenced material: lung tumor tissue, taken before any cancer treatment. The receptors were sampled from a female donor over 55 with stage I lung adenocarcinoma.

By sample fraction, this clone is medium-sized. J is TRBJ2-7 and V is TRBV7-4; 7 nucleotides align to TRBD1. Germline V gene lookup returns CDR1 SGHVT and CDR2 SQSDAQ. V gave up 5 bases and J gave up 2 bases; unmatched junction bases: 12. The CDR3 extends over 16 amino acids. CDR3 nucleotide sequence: TGTGCCAGCAGCCTGGGTTCGACAGGGTCTCCCTACGAGCAGTACTTC. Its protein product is CASSLGSTGSPYEQYF.

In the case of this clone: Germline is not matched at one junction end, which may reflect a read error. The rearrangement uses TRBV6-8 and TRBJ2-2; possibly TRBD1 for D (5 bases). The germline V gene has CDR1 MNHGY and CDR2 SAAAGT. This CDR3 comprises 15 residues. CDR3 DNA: TGTGCCATCAGTGCCGACAGAACCTACACCGGGGAGCTGTTTTTT. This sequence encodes CAISADRTYTGELFF.

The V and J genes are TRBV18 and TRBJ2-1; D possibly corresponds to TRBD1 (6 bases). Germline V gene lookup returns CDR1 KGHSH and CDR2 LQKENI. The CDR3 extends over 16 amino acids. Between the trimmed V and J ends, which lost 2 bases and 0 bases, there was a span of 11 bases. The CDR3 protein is CASSPNRASSYNEQFF. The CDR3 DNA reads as TGTGCCAGCTCACCAAACAGGGCCAGCTCCTACAATGAGCAGTTCTTC.